Listed below are T cell receptor beta chains from one sample, sequenced in a study of blood T cell repertoires in COVID-19. This table comes from immunoSEQ multiplex PCR, and its TCRdb copy is limited to in-frame clones, with some not included. The sample includes 60,000 to 95,000 clones, 91% of them seen just once. Sequencing was done on a sample of peripheral blood. These receptors all come from a human donor in a cohort sampled during active COVID-19. The CDR3 runs from the conserved cysteine through the conserved F or W. The D gene is left open where the match is weak. Part of the rows lack a size; the others show once, few, many or a class for expanded clones.

DNA | CDR3 | size | J | D | V | length
TGTGCCAGCAGCCCGTACAACGAGCAGTACTTC | CASSPYNEQYF | NA | TRBJ2-7 | NA | TRBV7-8 | 11
TGTGCCAGCAGCCAAGGACGGGGAATAGGGGAAAAACTGTTTTTT | CASSQGRGIGEKLFF | NA | TRBJ1-4 | NA | TRBV3-1/TRBV3-2 | 15
TGCGCCAGCAGCTTGTCGGCGGCTACTTACGAGCAGTACTTC | CASSLSAATYEQYF | NA | TRBJ2-7 | NA | TRBV5-1 | 14
TGTGCCAGCAGCTTGCAACGCCAGGGGGCGTCCACAGATACGCAGTATTTT | CASSLQRQGASTDTQYF | NA | TRBJ2-3 | TRBD1 | TRBV5-8 | 17
TGTGCCAGCAGCCAAGTCCCGGGACAGGGCTCCGAAGCTTTCTTT | CASSQVPGQGSEAFF | NA | TRBJ1-1 | TRBD1 | TRBV4-2 | 15
TGTGCCAGCAGCCTGCAGGGGTTCGAGTCGCAGTATTTT | CASSLQGFESQYF | NA | TRBJ2-3 | NA | TRBV5-4 | 13
TGTGCCAGCAGTTTCAGGGGGCGGAACGAGCAGTACTTC | CASSFRGRNEQYF | NA | TRBJ2-7 | TRBD1 | TRBV6-2/TRBV6-3 | 13
TGTGCCAGCAGCTCGGACAGGGGTGGAAACACCATATATTTT | CASSSDRGGNTIYF | NA | TRBJ1-3 | TRBD1 | TRBV11-2 | 14
TGTGCCAGTAGTAGCCGACTAGCGGGGCCCCGGGGCGGAACGCAGTATTTT | CASSSRLAGPRGGTQYF | NA | TRBJ2-3 | TRBD2 | TRBV19 | 17
TGTGCCAGCAGTCCCTATAATGCGGGAAACTCCAACTATGGCTACACCTTC | CASSPYNAGNSNYGYTF | NA | TRBJ1-2 | NA | TRBV6-2/TRBV6-3 | 17
TGTGCCAGTAGCCGGACAGACGGGACAGGCCCGTACGAGCAGTACTTC | CASSRTDGTGPYEQYF | NA | TRBJ2-7 | TRBD1 | TRBV19 | 16
TGTGCCAGCAGCTTACAGCCTAGCGGGGAAAAGACCCAGTACTTC | CASSLQPSGEKTQYF | NA | TRBJ2-5 | TRBD2 | TRBV11-2 | 15
TGTGCCAGTAGTGCGCGCACGACAGGGCCTGGGGCCAACGTCCTGACTTTC | CASSARTTGPGANVLTF | NA | TRBJ2-6 | TRBD1 | TRBV19 | 17
TGTGCCAGCAGCTCTCCGGGACAGGGACCCGAGCAGTACTTC | CASSSPGQGPEQYF | NA | TRBJ2-7 | TRBD1 | TRBV7-6 | 14
TGTGCCAGCGGACAGGGTAAACAAGAGACCCAGTACTTC | CASGQGKQETQYF | few | TRBJ2-5 | TRBD1 | TRBV19 | 13
TGCGCCAGCAGCCACGCGGAGGGGAACTATGGCTACACCTTC | CASSHAEGNYGYTF | NA | TRBJ1-2 | NA | TRBV4-3 | 14
TGTGCCAGCAGTAGAGTCCGGGGTGCGAACACCGGGGAGCTGTTTTTT | CASSRVRGANTGELFF | NA | TRBJ2-2 | NA | TRBV2 | 16
TGCGCCAGCAGCCCCGACAGACAAGAGACCCAGTACTTC | CASSPDRQETQYF | NA | TRBJ2-5 | NA | TRBV5-1 | 13
TGTGCCAGCAGGGGACAGTGGTCCTACGAGCAGTACTTC | CASRGQWSYEQYF | NA | TRBJ2-7 | TRBD1 | TRBV6-5 | 13
TGCGCCAGCAGCTTGGGCGGCAGGGGATTGTCCGGCTACACCTTC | CASSLGGRGLSGYTF | NA | TRBJ1-2 | NA | TRBV5-1 | 15
TGTGCCATCAGTGAGGTCGACAGCGAACTAGCCAAAAACATTCAGTACTTC | CAISEVDSELAKNIQYF | NA | TRBJ2-4 | NA | TRBV10-3 | 17
TGTGCCAGCAGCTTACGACTAGCGGGGGGCTACGAGCAGTACTTC | CASSLRLAGGYEQYF | NA | TRBJ2-7 | TRBD2 | TRBV7-2 | 15
TGTGCCAGCAGCCAAGGTAGAGAATCCGGCTACACCTTC | CASSQGRESGYTF | NA | TRBJ1-2 | NA | TRBV4-2 | 13
TGTGCCAGCAGGCGACCGGGACAGACACTCTACGAGCAGTACTTC | CASRRPGQTLYEQYF | NA | TRBJ2-7 | TRBD1 | TRBV27 | 15
TGTGCCAGCAGTCCCGGGGGAAGTAGCTCTGGAAACACCATATATTTT | CASSPGGSSSGNTIYF | NA | TRBJ1-3 | NA | TRBV7-6 | 16
TGTGCCAGCAGCAAAGCTAAAAGACAGGGGAGACACAGCTCTGGGGCCAACGTCCTGACTTTC | CASSKAKRQGRHSSGANVLTF | NA | TRBJ2-6 | NA | TRBV21-1 | 21
TGTGCCACCCGGAGCGGGGTCAAAGATACGCAGTATTTT | CATRSGVKDTQYF | NA | TRBJ2-3 | TRBD2 | TRBV5-6 | 13
TGTGCCAGCAGTCCGGGACAGGGATTCCACGAGCAGTACTTC | CASSPGQGFHEQYF | NA | TRBJ2-7 | TRBD1 | TRBV7-3 | 14